The T cell receptor beta chain under discussion was sequenced for a study of blood T cell repertoires in COVID-19. As originally analysed: How many nucleated cells were present was estimated from reference gene primer amplification. Here immunoSEQ multiplex PCR was the method, and the copy in TCRdb shows in-frame clones only, minus some. V, J and clone size were drawn from that table, and D and trimming were deduced from the DNA. This sample has some 93,000 clones, with roughly nine tenths found just once. CDR1 is SGHTA and CDR2 is FQGTGA in the germline V gene. V trimming: 1 base; J trimming: 0 bases; junction bases outside the gene matches: 6. This CDR3 is 18 amino acids long.

This chain connects TRBV7-3 to TRBJ2-6, with 7 positions matching TRBD1. The source of this sequence is a man over 45 with acute or convalescent COVID-19. Sequenced sample: peripheral blood. CDR3 in DNA: TGTGCCAGCAGCTTAAGGGGGACAGCAAGCTCTGGGGCCAACGTCCTGACTTTC. Its protein is CASSLRGTASSGANVLTF.